The rows below give T cell receptor beta chains drawn from one sample of a study of cytomegalovirus exposure and HLA in healthy donors. The method was immunoSEQ multiplex PCR; TCRdb's version includes in-frame clones alone and lacks a portion of them. The repertoire has some 180,000 clones, roughly 80% of them found once; the top ten carry about 1.7%. Sequenced input: PBMCs. The receptor source for this set is a woman aged 18-29 years in good health and CMV-seronegative. Each CDR3 is given with its conserved first and last residue. D genes are given only for firm matches. Clone size is shown for a subset of rows, as once, few, many or a class of expanded clone.

clone size | D gene | J gene | V gene | CDR3 DNA | CDR3 protein
few | NA | TRBJ1-1 | TRBV28 | TGTGCCAGCAGCAAGCGGGGCTCGAGCACTGAAGCTTTCTTT | CASSKRGSSTEAFF
NA | NA | TRBJ2-7 | TRBV4-1 | TGCGCCAGCAGCCAAACCGCGTACTCCTACGAGCAGTACTTC | CASSQTAYSYEQYF
once | NA | TRBJ1-4 | TRBV25-1 | TGTGCCAGCAGTGTTTCGAGGACAACTAATGAAAAACTGTTTTTT | CASSVSRTTNEKLFF
NA | NA | TRBJ1-2 | TRBV4-2 | TGTGCCAGCAGCCAAGATCTGAAGGACAGATTCTATGGCTACACCTTC | CASSQDLKDRFYGYTF
NA | TRBD2 | TRBJ2-3 | TRBV7-8 | TGTGCCAGCAGCTTAGGTCACGGCGGGAGTACAGCAGATACGCAGTATTTT | CASSLGHGGSTADTQYF
NA | NA | TRBJ2-2 | TRBV30 | TGTGCCTGGAGTTTGGGGCAGTGGAACACCGGGGAGCTGTTTTTT | CAWSLGQWNTGELFF
NA | TRBD2 | TRBJ2-5 | TRBV2 | TGTGCCAGCAGGGGGACTAGCGGGAGGGAGTGGGAGACCCAGTACTTC | CASRGTSGREWETQYF
once | TRBD2 | TRBJ2-1 | TRBV7-2 | TGTGCCAGCAGCCCCCGGACTAGCGGGAGAAATGAGCAGTTCTTC | CASSPRTSGRNEQFF
NA | NA | TRBJ2-3 | TRBV27 | TGTGCCAGCAGTTTCCTACCTAGGTGGGATACGCAGTATTTT | CASSFLPRWDTQYF
once | NA | TRBJ2-3 | TRBV7-7 | TGTGCTAGCAGCTTAGCACAGGGAGATACGCAGTATTTT | CASSLAQGDTQYF
NA | TRBD2 | TRBJ2-1 | TRBV6-5 | TGTGCCAGCAGTTACACCCTAGCGGGCTCCTACAATGAGCAGTTCTTC | CASSYTLAGSYNEQFF
NA | NA | TRBJ1-2 | TRBV27 | TGTGCCAGCAGTTTATCCAGGGGATATGGCTACACCTTC | CASSLSRGYGYTF
NA | TRBD2 | TRBJ2-1 | TRBV10-1 | TGCGCCAGCAGTGAAACGGGAGGGCCGAATGAGCAGTTCTTC | CASSETGGPNEQFF
NA | NA | TRBJ2-3 | TRBV27 | TGTGCCAGCAGTTTAGGCGTGGAGGATACGCAGTATTTT | CASSLGVEDTQYF
NA | TRBD2 | TRBJ2-7 | TRBV12-5 | TGTGCTAGTGGTTTGGCGCAACTAGCGGGAGGCCCTTACGAGCAGTACTTC | CASGLAQLAGGPYEQYF